A single sample gave rise to the 14 T cell receptor beta chains below, sequenced in a study of T cell responses to AZD1222 COVID-19 vaccine. The data were produced by immunoSEQ multiplex PCR, yet TCRdb's version contains in-frame clones alone and is incomplete. Among about 130,000 clones listed, around four fifths were seen once. The material was peripheral blood, obtained on day 0 of AZD1222 vaccination. Source of these receptors: an adult in good health.

V is TRBV2 and J is TRBJ1-1, with D possibly being TRBD1 (5 bases). CDR3 length equals 14 residues. Germline CDR1 reads SNHLY; CDR2 reads FYNNEI. The germline V and J ends were trimmed by 8 bases and 1 base, with 14 bases remaining between them. Here the CDR3 reads CASQKLTANTEAFF. CDR3 nucleotides: TGTGCCAGCCAGAAACTGACAGCGAACACTGAAGCTTTCTTT.

This chain uses TRBV2 with TRBJ1-5; D possibly corresponds to TRBD1 (5 bases). Germline CDR1 is SNHLY and CDR2 is FYNNEI. This CDR3 has 16 residues. The V and J ends lost 8 bases and 0 bases respectively, with 17 bases between them. Here the CDR3 reads CASRTGVGPSNQPQHF. In DNA form, the CDR3 reads TGTGCCAGCCGAACGGGGGTGGGGCCTAGCAATCAGCCCCAGCATTTT.

The chain joins TRBV6-6 to TRBJ2-1; 8 bases align to TRBD1. Germline trimming cut 5 bases from V and 9 bases from J; bases unmatched to any gene: 21. Germline V gives CDR1 MNHNY, CDR2 SVGAGI (reference sequence). The CDR3 sequence is 18 residues long. The CDR3 DNA reads TGTGCCAGCAGTCCACGGGGGACAGGACTCCCTCAATTGCCTGAGCAGTTCTTC. Amino acid sequence: CASSPRGTGLPQLPEQFF.

The chain joins TRBV5-1 to TRBJ1-6; 10 bases agree with TRBD1. The V and J ends lost 4 bases and 8 bases, in that order; junction bases with no gene match: 3. The CDR3 runs 14 residues. CDR1 and CDR2 from the germline V gene are SGHRS and YFSETQ. CDR3 nucleotides: TGCGCCAGCAGCCAGACAGGGGGCGATTCACCCCTCCACTTT. Amino acid sequence: CASSQTGGDSPLHF.

V and J are TRBV5-1 and TRBJ1-1, with 10 bases matching TRBD1. The CDR3 is made up of 15 amino acids. With V trimmed by 3 bases and J by 3 bases, 5 bases remained unmatched. Germline loops: CDR1 SGHRS, CDR2 YFSETQ. In DNA, the CDR3 is TGCGCCAGCAGCTCGGGACAGGGGTTCCACACTGAAGCTTTCTTT. Translating it yields CASSSGQGFHTEAFF.

CDR3 in DNA: TGTGCCAGCAGCTTACGGGCTAGTTACGGTCATCTAAGGAGCTCCTACGAGCAGTACTTC. This encodes CASSLRASYGHLRSSYEQYF. V and J are TRBV6-6 and TRBJ2-7; D call uncertain. The length of the CDR3 is 20 residues. V lost 6 bases to trimming and J lost 0 bases, with 30 bases between them. Germline lookup yields CDR1 MNHNY and CDR2 SVGAGI (reference sequence).

This chain joins TRBV9 and TRBJ1-5, with D perhaps matching TRBD1 (5 bases). The CDR3 is 17 residues long. Deletions cut 4 bases from V and 3 bases from J, with 20 bases between. Germline CDR1 reads SGDLS; CDR2 reads YYNGEE. Here the CDR3 reads CASSQGMWGEDNQPQHF. The CDR3, as DNA: TGTGCCAGCAGCCAAGGAATGTGGGGGGAGGACAATCAGCCCCAGCATTTT.

This clone was seen only once. The chain employs TRBV12-3 or TRBV12-4 and TRBJ1-2; 9 bases agree with TRBD1. The CDR3 has 12 amino acids. J gave up 2 bases and V 8 bases, and 0 bases lay outside the gene matches. This chain's CDR3 is CASGQGNYGYTF. CDR3 nucleotides: TGTGCCAGCGGACAGGGGAACTATGGCTACACCTTC.

This chain connects TRBV2 to TRBJ1-4; a possible D gene is TRBD1 (6 bases). Between the trimmed V and J ends, which lost 2 bases and 5 bases, there was a span of 15 bases. There are 16 residues in the CDR3. Germline V CDR1 and CDR2: SNHLY, FYNNEI. This chain's CDR3 is CASSETQTGVNEKLFF. The CDR3 DNA sequence: TGTGCCAGCAGTGAAACTCAGACAGGAGTAAATGAAAAACTGTTTTTT.

This chain connects TRBV6-5 to TRBJ1-2, with 8 bases matching TRBD1. Losses at the gene ends were 6 bases for V and 6 bases for J; bases not matched to a gene: 3. This CDR3 region has 12 residues. Germline V gene sequence: CDR1 MNHEY, CDR2 SVGAGI. In DNA form, the CDR3 reads TGTGCCAGCAGGGACAGGGAAGATGGCTACACCTTC. Translated: CASRDREDGYTF.

The chain links TRBV28 to TRBJ1-2; weak D call: TRBD1 (5 bases). This CDR3 region has 12 residues. V was pared by 6 bases and J by 6 bases, with 11 bases between. Per germline, CDR1 MDHEN and CDR2 SYDVKM. CDR3 protein: CASSPRVHGYTF. Here the CDR3 DNA reads TGTGCCAGCAGCCCCAGGGTTCATGGCTACACCTTC.

For this clone: This same CDR3 is encoded by further DNA sequences in the sample. V gene TRBV24-1 combines with J gene TRBJ1-2; 7 nucleotides line up with TRBD1. Germline loops: CDR1 KGHDR, CDR2 SFDVKD. J lost 2 bases, V lost 4 bases, and 3 bases had no gene match. The CDR3 has 14 residues. Here the CDR3 DNA reads TGTGCCACCAGTGACCGGGGACAGAACTATGGCTACACCTTC. Translating it yields CATSDRGQNYGYTF.

This sequence joins TRBV7-3 and TRBJ2-7, with 10 bases lining up with TRBD1. The ends lost 7 bases at V and 0 bases at J; junction bases unmatched: 6. Germline CDR1 SGHTA, CDR2 FQGTGA. The CDR3 runs 15 residues. Here the CDR3 DNA reads TGTGCCAGCACCGACAGGGGGCCGTACTCCTACGAGCAGTACTTC. It translates to CASTDRGPYSYEQYF.

The chain combines TRBV4-1 with TRBJ1-1, with D unresolved. The CDR3 runs to 15 residues. The germline V and J ends were trimmed by 0 bases and 5 bases, with 13 bases remaining between them. CDR1 MGHRA and CDR2 YSYEKL come from the germline V gene. CDR3 bases: TGCGCCAGCAGCCAAGAGATGTGGATCTTGACTGAAGCTTTCTTT. Protein sequence: CASSQEMWILTEAFF.